Each of the 4 T cell receptor beta chains below was sequenced from the same sample in a study of cytomegalovirus exposure and HLA in healthy donors. Vbeta (60) and Jbeta (13) primers were used in the PCR. Sequenced by immunoSEQ multiplex PCR; TCRdb stores in-frame clones only, minus some. The profile shows over 100,000 clones, about four fifths of them singletons. Sequencing was carried out using PBMCs. The receptors derive from a man aged 30-40 years in good health and CMV-seropositive.

The V gene is TRBV28, the J gene TRBJ1-4, with 12 bases fitting TRBD1. The CDR3 spans 14 residues. The V segment lost 11 bases and the J segment 6 bases; nucleotides outside the gene matches: 7. CDR1 is MDHEN and CDR2 is SYDVKM in the germline V gene. CDR3 bases: TGTGCCGGGGGACAGGGGGCGCGGGATGAAAAACTGTTTTTT. Residues: CAGGQGARDEKLFF.

The V gene is TRBV30, the J gene TRBJ2-5, with 8 bases fitting TRBD1. V shed 0 bases, J shed 5 bases, and the junction held 8 bases outside the gene matches. In germline, CDR1 is GTSNPN, CDR2 SVGIG (reference sequence). This CDR3 has 15 amino acids. The CDR3 region is CAWSVDFNRGETQYF. CDR3 coding DNA: TGTGCCTGGAGTGTCGACTTTAACAGGGGGGAGACCCAGTACTTC.

The chain is built from TRBV5-1 and TRBJ2-7, with 10 nucleotides matching TRBD2. The CDR3 totals 17 residues. CDR1 and CDR2 (germline): SGHRS, YFSETQ. With V trimmed by 0 bases and J by 1 base, 7 bases remained unmatched. The CDR3 coding sequence is TGCGCCAGCAGCTTGGTCCCTAGCGGGGGAGGGTCCTACGAGCAGTACTTC. This gives the protein CASSLVPSGGGSYEQYF.

The chain combines TRBV6-1 with TRBJ2-1; D possibly corresponds to TRBD1 (5 bases). V shed 0 bases and J shed 6 bases, with 12 bases lying between them. Germline lookup yields CDR1 MNHNS and CDR2 SASEGT. The CDR3 spans 15 residues. The CDR3 region is CASSEAGRNFNEQFF. CDR3 bases: TGTGCCAGCAGTGAAGCGGGGCGGAACTTCAATGAGCAGTTCTTC.